The 23 T cell receptor beta chains reported below all come from one sample, sequenced in a study of T cells after yellow fever vaccination. Each CDR3 protein is one row after TCRdb ran MiXCR on the 5' RACE reads. The data contain some 350,000 distinct CDR3 sequences, over 4% of them seen just once; the ten biggest clones take up 20% to 25%. The material was PBMCs, obtained 5 days after the yellow fever booster vaccination. The origin of the receptors is a man younger than 35 who received the YFV17D yellow fever vaccine.

The rearrangement uses TRBV20-1 and TRBJ2-5; D remains ambiguous. This CDR3 has 13 amino acids. Trimming stripped 1 base from V and 4 bases from J, with 10 bases between. Per the germline V gene, CDR1 is DFQATT and CDR2 is SNEGSKA (reference sequence). The CDR3: CSARGPILETQYF. The CDR3 DNA is TGCAGTGCTAGAGGTCCCATTTTAGAGACCCAGTACTTC.

Ten or more counts support this clonotype. The chain links TRBV9 to TRBJ1-4, with 7 bases lining up with TRBD1. V was pared by 4 bases and J by 4 bases, with 7 bases of the junction left unmatched. This CDR3 comprises 15 residues. The germline V gene encodes CDR1 SGDLS and CDR2 YYNGEE. CDR3 protein: CASSPRGRDNEKLFF. The CDR3 DNA is TGTGCCAGCAGCCCCAGGGGGAGGGATAATGAAAAACTGTTTTTT.

This clonotype was counted a few times. The chain uses TRBV5-1 and TRBJ2-1; D is unresolved. V shed 4 bases and J shed 8 bases, with 19 bases lying between them. This CDR3 comprises 15 residues. The germline V gene has CDR1 SGHRS and CDR2 YFSETQ. CDR3 in amino acids: CASSQTGNRGDEQFF. The CDR3 DNA reads as TGCGCCAGCAGCCAGACGGGCAATCGAGGAGATGAGCAGTTCTTC. The variable domain in full, with the rest retrieved from reference TRBV5-1 and TRBJ2-1, is KAGVTQTPRYLIKTRGQQVTLSCSPISGHRSVSWYQQTPGQGLQFLFEYFSETQRNKGNFPGRFSGRQFSNSRSEMNVSTLELGDSALYLCASSQTGNRGDEQFFGPGTRLTVL.

This clonotype was picked up a small number of times. This chain joins TRBV4-1 and TRBJ1-1; no clear D. V shed 2 bases and J shed 5 bases, with 18 bases lying between them. The CDR3 is made up of 16 amino acids. Per germline, CDR1 MGHRA and CDR2 YSYEKL. This CDR3 is CASSQPLGLGRTEAFF. In DNA, the CDR3 is TGCGCCAGCAGCCAACCTTTGGGGTTGGGTAGGACTGAAGCTTTCTTT.

The gene calls are TRBV4-3 and TRBJ2-3; D gene ambiguous. From germline, CDR1 is LGHNA and CDR2 YSLEER. This CDR3 comprises 14 residues. The V end lost 2 bases, the J end lost 4 bases, and 10 bases lay between the germline ends. CDR3 loop: CASSQPGTADTQYF. The CDR3 region has the DNA TGCGCCAGCAGCCAACCCGGAACAGCAGATACGCAGTATTTT.

CDR3 in amino acids: CASSLPRRTYNGEYQETQYF. CDR3 bases: TGCGCCAGCAGCTTGCCACGCCGCACCTACAACGGGGAGTACCAAGAGACCCAGTACTTC. The chain uses TRBV5-1 and TRBJ2-5, with D tentatively TRBD2 (5 bases). Germline V gene data show CDR1 as SGHRS and CDR2 as YFSETQ. CDR3 length: 20 amino acids. Trimming cost V 1 base and J 0 bases, with 25 bases left between them. Full variable domain (outside the CDR3, taken from reference TRBV5-1 and TRBJ2-5): KAGVTQTPRYLIKTRGQQVTLSCSPISGHRSVSWYQQTPGQGLQFLFEYFSETQRNKGNFPGRFSGRQFSNSRSEMNVSTLELGDSALYLCASSLPRRTYNGEYQETQYFGPGTRLLVL.

This clonotype was recorded many times. V is TRBV6-5 and J is TRBJ2-1; 8 bases line up with TRBD2. This CDR3 has 18 residues. The V segment lost 2 bases and the J segment 7 bases; nucleotides outside the gene matches: 16. The germline CDR1 and CDR2 sequences are MNHEY and SVGAGI. The CDR3 DNA sequence: TGTGCCAGCAGTTACGGGCTAGCGGGCCCTGGATCGGGGAATGAGCAGTTCTTC. Its translation: CASSYGLAGPGSGNEQFF.

At least ten counts were recorded for this clonotype. This CDR3 reads CASSLARGQANYGYTF. CDR3 DNA: TGTGCCAGCAGTTTAGCCCGCGGACAAGCAAACTATGGCTACACCTTC. This rearrangement joins TRBV12-3 or TRBV12-4 to TRBJ1-2, with D perhaps matching TRBD1 (5 bases). The CDR3 spans 16 residues. The ends were cut back, 0 bases at V and 2 bases at J, with 13 bases in the middle.

The sample holds a few counts of this clonotype. J is TRBJ2-1 and V is TRBV7-8, with 9 nucleotides matching TRBD1. The CDR3 is made up of 15 amino acids. In germline, CDR1 is SGHVS, CDR2 FQNEAQ. The V and J ends lost 7 bases and 4 bases, in that order; junction bases with no gene match: 8. CDR3 loop: CASIHGTGYYNEQFF. DNA of the CDR3: TGTGCCAGCATCCACGGGACAGGGTATTACAATGAGCAGTTCTTC.

This clonotype was recorded a few times. This rearrangement joins TRBV29-1 to TRBJ1-1, with no clear D. V was shortened by 1 base and J by 9 bases, with 12 bases between the two germline ends. From germline, CDR1 is SQVTM and CDR2 ANQGSEA. This CDR3 comprises 12 residues. This CDR3 reads CSVEGGNSQAFF. CDR3 sequence (DNA): TGCAGCGTTGAAGGCGGCAACAGCCAAGCTTTCTTT.

In its sample, this clonotype was seen many times. The chain combines TRBV7-9 with TRBJ1-1; 10 bases fit TRBD1. This CDR3 has 14 residues. Trimming at V came to 4 bases and at J to 5 bases, leaving 4 bases not matched to a gene. Germline V gene data show CDR1 as SEHNR and CDR2 as FQNEAQ (reference sequence). The CDR3 region has the DNA TGTGCCAGCAGCTCCCGACAGGGGGCTACTGAAGCTTTCTTT. Translated, it gives CASSSRQGATEAFF.

In its sample, this clonotype was seen many times. V and J are TRBV5-1 and TRBJ1-2; 8 nucleotides line up with TRBD1. Germline lookup yields CDR1 SGHRS and CDR2 YFSETQ. Trimming took 7 bases from V and 0 from J; bases not matched to a gene: 17. The length of the CDR3 is 18 residues. DNA for the CDR3: TGCGCCAGCTCCGACCCTCTTTGGACAGGGCCAGCTAACTATGGCTACACCTTC. Residues: CASSDPLWTGPANYGYTF.

The J gene is TRBJ2-2, the V gene TRBV5-1; TRBD2 aligns across 14 bases. CDR1 is SGHRS and CDR2 is YFSETQ in the germline V gene. The ends lost 5 bases at V and 9 bases at J; junction bases unmatched: 9. This CDR3 is built from 16 residues. CDR3 amino acids: CASRGTSGGLRRELFF. The CDR3 DNA reads as TGCGCCAGCAGAGGGACTAGCGGGGGCCTAAGACGGGAGCTGTTTTTT.

This clonotype came up a few times. The chain uses TRBV29-1 and TRBJ2-3; D may correspond to TRBD1 or TRBD2 (6 bases each). Germline V CDR1 and CDR2: SQVTM, ANQGSEA. The CDR3 extends over 13 amino acids. The germline V and J ends were trimmed by 4 bases and 4 bases, with 12 bases remaining between them. As DNA, the CDR3 is TGCAGCGTTGCGGAGGGGGTCCCAGATACGCAGTATTTT. Its translation: CSVAEGVPDTQYF.

This clonotype was seen repeatedly, ten times or more. The chain uses TRBV5-1 and TRBJ1-2; 7 nucleotides line up with TRBD1. Losses at the gene ends were 0 bases for V and 4 bases for J; bases not matched to a gene: 9. Germline CDR1 and CDR2: SGHRS and YFSETQ. CDR3 length: 16 residues. CDR3 protein: CASSLGGGTVGYGYTF. For the CDR3, the DNA is TGCGCCAGCAGCTTGGGAGGCGGGACAGTCGGCTATGGCTACACCTTC.

The rearrangement links TRBV5-4 to TRBJ2-5, with 13 nucleotides matching TRBD2. Looked up from germline, CDR1 is SGHNT and CDR2 is YYREEE (reference sequence). The CDR3 totals 16 residues. J lost 5 bases, V lost 4 bases, and 8 bases had no gene match. The CDR3 sequence is CASSPVELAGGETQYF. CDR3 bases: TGTGCCAGCAGCCCAGTAGAACTAGCGGGGGGGGAGACCCAGTACTTC.

This clonotype occurred many times. CDR3 region: CASSDKGIGTDTQYF. For the CDR3, the DNA is TGTGCCAGCAGTGATAAGGGAATTGGCACAGATACGCAGTATTTT. This chain uses TRBV25-1 with TRBJ2-3, with D unclear. V lost 3 bases and J 1 base, leaving 11 bases between the germline ends. Germline CDR1 is MGHDK and CDR2 is SYGVNS. This CDR3 has 15 amino acids. Supplemented by reference TRBV25-1 and TRBJ2-3, the full variable domain reads EADIYQTPRYLVIGTGKKITLECSQTMGHDKMYWYQQDPGMELHLIHYSYGVNSTEKGDLSSESTVSRIRTEHFPLTLESARPSHTSQYLCASSDKGIGTDTQYFGPGTRLTVL.

There are a few counts of this clonotype. The chain employs TRBV6-1 and TRBJ2-7, with TRBD2 matching 11 bases. The CDR3 covers 16 residues. Germline-derived CDR1 and CDR2 are MNHNS and SASEGT. The V gene end was trimmed by 1 base and the J gene end by 1 base; junction bases not matched to a gene: 3. The CDR3 DNA reads as TGTGCCAGCAGTGAAGTAGGGACTAGCGGTTCCTACGAGCAGTACTTC. Translated: CASSEVGTSGSYEQYF.

This clonotype was found a few times. The chain combines TRBV6-6 with TRBJ2-3, with TRBD2 as a possible D gene (5 bases). The CDR3 has 19 residues. The V end lost 2 bases, the J end lost 0 bases, and 21 bases lay between the germline ends. Germline V gene data show CDR1 as MNHNY and CDR2 as SVGAGI (reference sequence). CDR3 protein: CASSYPTLGLITSTDTQYF. The CDR3 DNA reads as TGTGCCAGCAGTTACCCTACGCTAGGACTCATCACTAGCACAGATACGCAGTATTTT.

This clonotype was seen many times. This rearrangement joins TRBV14 to TRBJ2-3, with TRBD1 identical over 8 bases. V shed 6 bases, J shed 0 bases, and the junction held 2 bases outside the gene matches. CDR1 SGHDN and CDR2 FVKESK come from the germline V gene. This CDR3 is built from 14 residues. The DNA of the CDR3 is TGTGCCAGCAGGGACAGGGTGAGCACAGATACGCAGTATTTT. Translation gives CASRDRVSTDTQYF. The full variable domain, completed using reference TRBV14 and TRBJ2-3, is EAGVTQFPSHSVIEKGQTVTLRCDPISGHDNLYWYRRVMGKEIKFLLHFVKESKQDESGMPNNRFLAERTGGTYSTLKVQPAELEDSGVYFCASRDRVSTDTQYFGPGTRLTVL.

This clonotype showed up just a few times. The J gene is TRBJ2-5, the V gene TRBV10-3, with 12 bases fitting TRBD2. The germline V gene has CDR1 ENHRY and CDR2 SYGVKD. V was pared by 11 bases and J by 2 bases, with 3 bases of the junction left unmatched. CDR3 length: 13 amino acids. In DNA, the CDR3 is TGTGCCGTAGGACTAGCGGGACAAGAGACCCAGTACTTC. Protein: CAVGLAGQETQYF.

This clonotype appeared a few times. The chain links TRBV6-1 to TRBJ2-1; D unclear. The CDR3 sequence is 13 residues long. Germline V gives CDR1 MNHNS, CDR2 SASEGT. Trimming stripped 2 bases from V and 7 bases from J, with 9 bases between. This CDR3 is CASSELYKNEQFF. The CDR3 region has the DNA TGTGCCAGCAGTGAACTCTACAAGAATGAGCAGTTCTTC.

CDR3 residues: CAVASGGVRYEQYF. The CDR3 DNA follows: TGTGCCGTAGCTTCGGGAGGTGTTCGCTACGAGCAGTACTTC. The V gene is TRBV10-3, the J gene TRBJ2-7; 7 bases map to TRBD2. The V segment lost 11 bases and the J segment 3 bases; nucleotides outside the gene matches: 13. There are 14 residues in the CDR3. Germline V CDR1 and CDR2: ENHRY, SYGVKD.